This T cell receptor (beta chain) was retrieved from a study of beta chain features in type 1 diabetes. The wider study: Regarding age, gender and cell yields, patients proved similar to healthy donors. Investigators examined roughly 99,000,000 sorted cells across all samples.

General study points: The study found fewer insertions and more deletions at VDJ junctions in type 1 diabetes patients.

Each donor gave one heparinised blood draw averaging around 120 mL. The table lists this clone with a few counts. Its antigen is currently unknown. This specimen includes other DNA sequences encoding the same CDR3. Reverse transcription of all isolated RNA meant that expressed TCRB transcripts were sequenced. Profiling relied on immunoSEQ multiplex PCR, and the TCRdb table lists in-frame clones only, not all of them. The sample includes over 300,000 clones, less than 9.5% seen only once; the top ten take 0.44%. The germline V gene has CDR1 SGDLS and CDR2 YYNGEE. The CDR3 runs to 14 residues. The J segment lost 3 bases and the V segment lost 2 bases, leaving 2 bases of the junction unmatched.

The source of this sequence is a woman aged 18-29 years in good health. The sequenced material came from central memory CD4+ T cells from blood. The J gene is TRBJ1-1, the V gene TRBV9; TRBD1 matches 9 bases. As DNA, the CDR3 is TGTGCCAGCAGCGTGGGACAGGGACACACTGAAGCTTTCTTT. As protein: CASSVGQGHTEAFF. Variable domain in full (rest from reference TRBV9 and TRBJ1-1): DSGVTQTPKHLITATGQRVTLRCSPRSGDLSVYWYQQSLDQGLQFLIQYYNGEERAKGNILERFSAQQFPDLHSELNLSSLELGDSALYFCASSVGQGHTEAFFGQGTRLTVV.